This T cell receptor (beta chain) is drawn from a study of Ad26.COV2.S vaccination and SARS-CoV-2 variants. Here immunoSEQ multiplex PCR was the method, and the copy in TCRdb shows in-frame clones only, minus some. In the table there are 200,000 to 250,000 clones, roughly 88% of which are singletons. Treatment noted: 15 to 20 received Ad26.COV2.S at low or high dose, single or two shots; about 5 received placebo; per-sample allocation not given. Material that was analyzed had been drawn on day 63 after the first vaccine or placebo injection. Germline-derived CDR1 and CDR2 are MDHEN and SYDVKM. The CDR3 extends over 13 amino acids. V lost 5 bases, J lost 5 bases, and 9 bases lay in between.

The sequences come from peripheral blood, collected in a trial of Ad26.COV2.S vaccine versus placebo. The rearrangement links TRBV28 to TRBJ2-2; D ambiguous. The sequence derives from a person aged 18 to 65 who received the Ad26.COV2.S COVID-19 vaccine or a placebo. CDR3 DNA: TGTGCCAGCAGTCCCCCCGTAACCGGGGAGCTGTTTTTT. It encodes CASSPPVTGELFF.